This T cell receptor beta chain came from a study of T-cell reconstitution after alpha-beta-depleted transplantation in children. Study-wide points: High day-60 TCRbeta diversity in some patients came from surviving recipient T cells and thymic progenitors. Newly made T cells mostly supplied T-cell counts and diversity one year after transplant. Expanded clones from the graft, numbering several hundred, reportedly supplied alpha-beta T cells about two months after transplant.

As for this clonotype: Its specificity is unknown.

The TCRbeta library incorporated unique molecular identifiers. TCRdb passed the PCR reads through MiXCR, listing each CDR3 protein once. Here the sample spans 750,000 to 950,000 distinct CDR3 sequences, 16% being singletons. V was clipped by 5 bases and J by 6 bases; unmatched bases: 11. CDR3 size: 15 residues. Germline V gene data show CDR1 as MDHEN and CDR2 as SYDVKM. Sequences were derived from PBMCs, mostly from graft donor cells, sampled 360 days after TCRalphabeta/CD19-depleted stem cell transplant. The chain employs TRBV28 and TRBJ2-7; 9 bases match TRBD2. The TCR originated in a male patient younger than 18 who had a stem cell transplant for acute lymphoblastic leukemia, so the T cells may come from the graft donor. This chain's CDR3 is CASSPLASGIREQYF. In DNA, the CDR3 is TGTGCCAGCAGTCCCCTTGCTAGCGGGATCCGCGAGCAGTACTTC.